A selection of T cell receptor beta chains follows, all from one sample in a study of blood T cell repertoires in COVID-19. Measured with immunoSEQ multiplex PCR; TCRdb has only the in-frame clones, and not every one. This sample has 200,000 to 250,000 clones; 88% occur once, and the top ten carry roughly 1.7%. Sequences were obtained from peripheral blood. Receptors originate from a man aged 65 to 79 with acute or convalescent COVID-19. Both conserved end residues are part of each CDR3. The order of the fields is J gene, V gene, CDR3 protein.

J gene: TRBJ2-1
V gene: TRBV7-2
CDR3 protein: CASSIGTGDYNEQFF

J gene: TRBJ2-5
V gene: TRBV7-3
CDR3 protein: CASSLTGGEGETQYF

J gene: TRBJ1-5
V gene: TRBV20-1
CDR3 protein: CSASSGDYSNQPQHF

J gene: TRBJ2-7
V gene: TRBV6-1
CDR3 protein: CASSEAGTSSYEQYF

J gene: TRBJ1-4
V gene: TRBV5-1
CDR3 protein: CASSLAQGYTEKLFF

J gene: TRBJ2-5
V gene: TRBV5-8
CDR3 protein: CASSFLRRQETQYF

J gene: TRBJ2-3
V gene: TRBV11-3
CDR3 protein: CASSLSGSTDTQYF

J gene: TRBJ2-1
V gene: TRBV7-6
CDR3 protein: CASSRGLAAIGGQFF

J gene: TRBJ2-7
V gene: TRBV6-1
CDR3 protein: CASSDQQGYEQYF

J gene: TRBJ1-5
V gene: TRBV21-1
CDR3 protein: CASSTSGDPPFLLPQHF

J gene: TRBJ1-3
V gene: TRBV3-1/TRBV3-2
CDR3 protein: CASTTRELGNTIYF

J gene: TRBJ2-7
V gene: TRBV19
CDR3 protein: CASSTGQARGEQYF

J gene: TRBJ1-4
V gene: TRBV28
CDR3 protein: CASSPTGGSTNEKLFF

J gene: TRBJ2-3
V gene: TRBV2
CDR3 protein: CASIGSGSSTDTQYF